These 26 T cell receptor beta chains were sequenced from one sample in a study of CD8 T cells in Susac syndrome. Roughly 0.45 to 1 ug RNA was reverse transcribed with random hexamers. TCRdb redid the calling of the immunoSEQ multiplex PCR reads with MiXCR, one entry per CDR3 protein. Among approximately 79,000 distinct CDR3 sequences listed, about 94% were seen once. Specimen: CD8+ T cells from PBMCs. These receptors all stem from a human donor with Susac syndrome.

The chain has TRBV11-2 and TRBJ1-2; D might be TRBD1 (6 bases). The CDR3 covers 15 residues. V was trimmed by 4 bases and J by 6 bases, leaving 18 bases between them. Per the germline V gene, CDR1 is SGHAT and CDR2 is FQNNGV. The CDR3 here is CASSSLSGTRNGYTF. In DNA, the CDR3 is TGTGCCAGCAGCTCTCTTTCCGGGACACGAAATGGCTACACCTTC.

The rearrangement joins TRBV30 to TRBJ1-2, with 7 bases matching TRBD1. V gave up 0 bases and J gave up 5 bases; unmatched junction bases: 9. The CDR3 contains 15 residues. Germline lookup yields CDR1 GTSNPN and CDR2 SVGIG (reference sequence). CDR3 region: CAWSVVGTEAYGYTF. CDR3 DNA: TGTGCCTGGAGTGTAGTCGGGACAGAGGCTTATGGCTACACCTTC.

This clonotype has only one observation. The J gene is TRBJ2-3, the V gene TRBV6-5, with 10 bases aligning to TRBD2. The CDR3 totals 19 residues. V lost 2 bases and J lost 0; bases outside the gene matches: 11. From germline, CDR1 is MNHEY and CDR2 SVGAGI. For the CDR3, the DNA is TGTGCCAGCAGTTACCCGCTAGCGGGGGTGATCTCTAGCACAGATACGCAGTATTTT. Translation gives CASSYPLAGVISSTDTQYF.

The chain is built from TRBV30 and TRBJ2-7; tentatively, D is TRBD2 (7 bases). The CDR3 runs 16 residues. V was shortened by 1 base and J by 6 bases, with 22 bases between the two germline ends. From germline, CDR1 is GTSNPN and CDR2 SVGIG (reference sequence). The CDR3 bases are TGTGCCTGGAGTGGCCCTACAGGGCGGGGGCTTGGCGAGCAGTACTTC. It is translated as CAWSGPTGRGLGEQYF.

This clonotype was seen just once. CDR3 region: CASSLAYRNTEAFF. The CDR3 coding sequence is TGTGCCAGCAGCTTAGCGTACAGAAACACTGAAGCTTTCTTT. This chain uses TRBV7-8 with TRBJ1-1; no firm D call. Looked up from germline, CDR1 is SGHVS and CDR2 is FQNEAQ. Deletions cut 0 bases from V and 2 bases from J, with 7 bases between. The CDR3 length is 14 residues.

The chain carries TRBV10-3 and TRBJ2-3; possible D gene TRBD1, 6 bases. Trimming took off 0 bases at V and 9 bases at J, with 10 bases between the two ends. The CDR3 sequence is 13 residues long. Per germline, CDR1 ENHRY and CDR2 SYGVKD. DNA of the CDR3: TGTGCCATCAGTGAGTCGAGGGGGAGCACGCAGTATTTT. Amino acids: CAISESRGSTQYF.

V is TRBV9 and J is TRBJ2-5; D assignment may be TRBD1 or TRBD2 (5 bases each). The CDR3 runs 14 residues. Germline V gene lookup returns CDR1 SGDLS and CDR2 YYNGEE. Trimming took off 3 bases at V and 2 bases at J, with 11 bases between the two ends. The CDR3 bases are TGTGCCAGCAGCGGGGACGTCTTTCAAGAGACCCAGTACTTC. The encoded protein is CASSGDVFQETQYF.

The chain has TRBV27 and TRBJ2-7, with 7 bases aligning to TRBD1. CDR1 is MNHEY, CDR2 SMNVEV, per germline (reference sequence). There are 15 residues in the CDR3. The V and J ends lost 6 bases and 7 bases, in that order; junction bases with no gene match: 15. The CDR3 reads CASSLGGRTYEEQYF. The CDR3 DNA sequence: TGTGCCAGCAGCCTAGGGGGCCGCACGTACGAGGAGCAGTACTTC.

The chain couples TRBV29-1 to TRBJ2-7, with a weak D call TRBD1 (6 bases). V lost 3 bases and J 2 bases, leaving 14 bases between the germline ends. Germline CDR1 and CDR2: SQVTM and ANQGSEA. There are 14 residues in the CDR3. The CDR3 bases are TGCAGCGTTGAGTCGCCAGGGGAAACCTACGAGCAGTACTTC. Its protein product is CSVESPGETYEQYF.

The chain links TRBV7-2 to TRBJ2-1, with 7 bases that match TRBD2. Germline values: CDR1 SGHTA, CDR2 FQGNSA. The CDR3 covers 13 residues. Losses at the gene ends were 6 bases for V and 9 bases for J; bases not matched to a gene: 8. The CDR3 sequence: CASSFLTSSEQFF. DNA for the CDR3: TGTGCCAGCAGTTTCCTGACTAGCAGTGAGCAGTTCTTC.

J is TRBJ2-5 and V is TRBV20-1; the D call may be TRBD1 or TRBD2 (7 bases each). V lost 0 bases to trimming and J lost 5 bases, with 25 bases between them. The CDR3 loop spans 18 amino acids. The germline V gene has CDR1 DFQATT and CDR2 SNEGSKA (reference sequence). CDR3 in DNA: TGCAGTGCTAGAGATCAAGTGCAGGGGGGGGCGTTGGGTGAGACCCAGTACTTC. It yields the protein CSARDQVQGGALGETQYF.

This clonotype was found once. CDR3 region: CASSPKAGATSYEQYF. CDR3 bases: TGTGCCAGCAGTCCTAAAGCGGGAGCTACCTCCTACGAGCAGTACTTC. The chain recombines TRBV7-7 with TRBJ2-7; 8 positions match TRBD2. This CDR3 contains 16 residues. Germline V CDR1 and CDR2: SSHAT, FNYEAQ (reference sequence). With 6 bases clipped from V and 0 bases from J, the junction kept 10 bases outside the gene matches.

The V gene is TRBV2, the J gene TRBJ2-2, with a possible D match to TRBD1 (6 bases). The CDR3 has 13 amino acids. V lost 7 bases and J 6 bases, leaving 12 bases between the germline ends. The germline V gene encodes CDR1 SNHLY and CDR2 FYNNEI. Here the CDR3 reads CASTNRQAGELFF. CDR3 nucleotides: TGTGCCAGCACTAATAGACAGGCCGGGGAGCTGTTTTTT.

This chain uses TRBV20-1 with TRBJ2-1; D remains unclear. V was trimmed by 0 bases and J by 6 bases, leaving 15 bases between them. This CDR3 has 15 residues. Germline V CDR1 and CDR2: DFQATT, SNEGSKA (reference sequence). The CDR3: CSARDYRKLVNEQFF. CDR3 nucleotide sequence: TGCAGTGCTAGAGATTACCGGAAGTTAGTCAATGAGCAGTTCTTC.

The chain is built from TRBV19 and TRBJ2-4; a weak D match, TRBD1 (6 bases). The CDR3 loop spans 13 amino acids. V was shortened by 6 bases and J by 8 bases, with 14 bases between the two germline ends. Per germline, CDR1 LNHDA and CDR2 SQIVND (reference sequence). The DNA for the CDR3 is TGTGCCAGTAGCACAGGGATTCGGGACATTCAGTACTTC. Translating gives CASSTGIRDIQYF.

The chain joins TRBV7-9 to TRBJ2-3; D not resolved. This CDR3 is 14 amino acids long. The V gene lost 5 bases and the J gene lost 0 bases, with 9 bases spanning the gap. CDR1 SEHNR and CDR2 FQNEAQ come from the germline V gene (reference sequence). CDR3 residues: CASSPDFSTDTQYF. CDR3 sequence (DNA): TGTGCCAGCAGCCCTGACTTTAGCACAGATACGCAGTATTTT.

V gene TRBV6-2 or TRBV6-3 combines with J gene TRBJ1-5; TRBD1 might be the D (5 bases). Between the trimmed V and J ends, which lost 5 bases and 0 bases, there was a span of 20 bases. CDR3 size: 18 residues. CDR1 and CDR2 (germline): MNHEY, SVGEGT. CDR3 in amino acids: CASSPVPWGAYSNQPQHF. For the CDR3, the DNA is TGTGCCAGCAGTCCTGTACCGTGGGGCGCATATAGCAATCAGCCCCAGCATTTT.

The V and J genes are TRBV6-1 and TRBJ2-1; 9 bases are shared with TRBD1. The CDR3 has 14 amino acids. CDR1 and CDR2 (germline): MNHNS, SASEGT. The V and J ends lost 4 bases and 7 bases, in that order; junction bases with no gene match: 5. This CDR3 is CASSVDRGPNEQFF. CDR3 nucleotides: TGTGCCAGCAGTGTGGACAGGGGTCCGAATGAGCAGTTCTTC.

V gene TRBV3-1 combines with J gene TRBJ1-1; D ambiguous. V lost 3 bases, J lost 3 bases, and 8 bases lay in between. The length of the CDR3 is 13 residues. Germline CDR1 reads LGHDT; CDR2 reads YNNKEL (reference sequence). The CDR3 coding sequence is TGTGCCAGCAGCCAGACCGGGGACACTGAAGCTTTCTTT. Translation: CASSQTGDTEAFF.

The chain joins TRBV6-6 to TRBJ1-3, with unresolved D. This CDR3 spans 15 amino acids. Trimming took 0 bases from V and 7 from J, leaving 13 bases between them. Germline CDR1 MNHNY, CDR2 SVGAGI (reference sequence). The CDR3: CASSYSVSKRNTIYF. In nucleotides, the CDR3 is TGTGCCAGCAGTTACTCGGTGTCTAAGAGGAACACCATATATTTT.

This clonotype has only one observation. This sequence joins TRBV6-5 and TRBJ2-5; D gene ambiguous. Trimming took 7 bases from V and 3 from J, leaving 12 bases between them. The CDR3 totals 13 residues. Germline CDR1 and CDR2: MNHEY and SVGAGI. The CDR3 spells CASTRTMEETQYF. Written as DNA, the CDR3 is TGTGCCAGCACCCGGACGATGGAAGAGACCCAGTACTTC.

This chain uses TRBV30 with TRBJ1-4; D not resolved. Germline CDR1 reads GTSNPN; CDR2 reads SVGIG (reference sequence). V lost 4 bases, J lost 6 bases, and 9 bases lay in between. CDR3 length: 12 residues. The DNA of the CDR3 is TGTGCCTGGACCCCCGGACATGAAAAACTGTTTTTT. Protein: CAWTPGHEKLFF.

The chain joins TRBV6-6 to TRBJ1-1; 7 bases line up with TRBD1. The CDR3 totals 14 residues. From germline, CDR1 is MNHNY and CDR2 SVGAGI (reference sequence). Trimming at V came to 4 bases and at J to 5 bases, leaving 7 bases not matched to a gene. The DNA for the CDR3 is TGTGCCAGCAGTTTTTTGACAGGGAGGACTGAAGCTTTCTTT. Amino acids: CASSFLTGRTEAFF.

The genes are TRBV7-2 and TRBJ1-2; 7 bases map to TRBD1. The CDR3 consists of 15 residues. CDR1 is SGHTA and CDR2 is FQGNSA in the germline V gene. V shed 5 bases, J shed 0 bases, and the junction held 6 bases outside the gene matches. CDR3: CASSPWTGSNYGYTF. CDR3 sequence (DNA): TGTGCCAGCAGCCCGTGGACAGGTTCTAACTATGGCTACACCTTC.

In DNA form, the CDR3 reads TGCAGTGCTAGTAGTAACTACAATGAGCAGTTCTTC. The encoded protein is CSASSNYNEQFF. This chain links TRBV20-1 with TRBJ2-1; D gene uncertain. Germline values: CDR1 DFQATT, CDR2 SNEGSKA (reference sequence). Trimming took off 3 bases at V and 3 bases at J, with 6 bases between the two ends. CDR3 length: 12 amino acids.

Only a few counts were recorded for this clonotype. The V call is TRBV6-5, the J call TRBJ2-1; TRBD2 matches 9 bases. The junction had 7 bases not matched to a gene; V was cut back by 6 bases and J by 4 bases. CDR1 is MNHEY and CDR2 is SVGAGI in the germline V gene. CDR3 length: 15 residues. The CDR3 spells CASSRGGRGYNEQFF. Written as DNA, the CDR3 is TGTGCCAGCAGCCGCGGCGGGAGGGGTTACAATGAGCAGTTCTTC.